These 16 T cell receptor beta chains share one sample of origin, sequenced in a study of blood T cells in healthy people across ages. A second PCR of about 7 to 12 cycles used a sample-barcoded 5' primer and a J-beta primer mix. TCRdb reprocessed the 5' RACE reads via MiXCR and lists one record per CDR3 protein. Of over 500,000 distinct CDR3 sequences listed, about a quarter were seen once; the top ten hold over 3.5%. These sequences were also reported in another study, on T cells of mothers and their children.

The sample comprised blood. These TCRs come from a boy between 2 and 15 years old in good health.

This clonotype occurred many times. The chain couples TRBV3-1 to TRBJ2-7, with 10 bases that match TRBD2. V trimming: 4 bases; J trimming: 4 bases; junction bases outside the gene matches: 7. CDR1 and CDR2 (germline): LGHDT, YNNKEL (reference sequence). The CDR3 has 15 residues. CDR3 nucleotide sequence: TGTGCCAGCAGCCCGAGAGCGGGAGGGGAATACGAGCAGTACTTC. Protein sequence: CASSPRAGGEYEQYF.

The CDR3 loop is CASSGGDRAYNEQFF. Here the CDR3 DNA reads TGTGCCAGCAGCGGGGGGGACAGGGCCTACAATGAGCAGTTCTTC. The chain recombines TRBV9 with TRBJ2-1, with 9 nucleotides matching TRBD1. The junction had 3 bases not matched to a gene; V was cut back by 3 bases and J by 2 bases. This CDR3 has 15 residues. In germline, CDR1 is SGDLS, CDR2 YYNGEE.

The chain employs TRBV6-5 and TRBJ1-5, with D possibly being TRBD1 (5 bases). CDR1 and CDR2 from the germline V gene are MNHEY and SVGAGI. The V end was cut by 6 bases, the J end by 7 bases, with 16 bases between. The CDR3 length is 14 residues. CDR3 nucleotide sequence: TGTGCCAGCAGGGACGCAGGGTTACAACAGCCCCAGCATTTT. This codes for CASRDAGLQQPQHF.

The chain couples TRBV20-1 to TRBJ2-5; a weak D match, TRBD2 (6 bases). There are 13 residues in the CDR3. Looked up from germline, CDR1 is DFQATT and CDR2 is SNEGSKA (reference sequence). V lost 6 bases and J 4 bases, leaving 15 bases between the germline ends. The CDR3 loop reads CSAHAPAGETQYF. The CDR3 nucleotides are TGCAGTGCCCACGCCCCAGCGGGAGAGACCCAGTACTTC.

V is TRBV6-1 and J is TRBJ2-3; possible D gene TRBD1, 6 bases. V shed 4 bases and J shed 2 bases, with 13 bases lying between them. The CDR3 has 15 amino acids. Germline lookup yields CDR1 MNHNS and CDR2 SASEGT. The CDR3 sequence: CASSVRDTDTDTQYF. The CDR3 DNA is TGTGCCAGCAGTGTCCGGGACACTGACACAGATACGCAGTATTTT.

This chain joins TRBV9 and TRBJ1-4; 8 nucleotides align to TRBD1. The CDR3 loop spans 16 amino acids. Germline CDR1 is SGDLS and CDR2 is YYNGEE. J was trimmed by 7 bases and V by 2 bases; bases with no gene match: 10. The CDR3: CASSVGQATGGEKLFF. The CDR3 bases are TGTGCCAGCAGCGTGGGACAGGCTACCGGAGGTGAAAAACTGTTTTTT.

This clonotype has only a few counts. The genes are TRBV29-1 and TRBJ2-7; 9 nucleotides agree with TRBD1. Per the germline V gene, CDR1 is SQVTM and CDR2 is ANQGSEA. The CDR3 spans 13 residues. Germline trimming cut 4 bases from V and 5 bases from J; bases unmatched to any gene: 6. Here the CDR3 DNA reads TGCAGCGTTGCAGCGACAGGGGGGGACGAGCAGTACTTC. It specifies CSVAATGGDEQYF.

In this sample, this clonotype turned up a few times. The rearrangement joins TRBV12-3 or TRBV12-4 to TRBJ2-5; no reliable D call. CDR3 length: 16 amino acids. Deletions cut 0 bases from V and 5 bases from J, with 16 bases between. The CDR3 sequence is CASSLASGLLGETQYF. CDR3 sequence (DNA): TGTGCCAGCAGTTTAGCGTCCGGGCTTCTGGGGGAGACCCAGTACTTC.

This clonotype has a handful of counts. An end of the junction does not agree with germline; a read error may underlie this. The genes are TRBV7-2 and TRBJ2-7, with TRBD1 identical over 9 bases. The length of the CDR3 is 15 residues. Germline values: CDR1 SGHTA, CDR2 FQGNSA. CDR3 coding DNA: TGTGCCAGCAGTTTAGAACAGGGGGCGACCTACGAGCAGTACTTC. Translating it yields CASSLEQGATYEQYF.

This rearrangement joins TRBV7-9 to TRBJ1-4, with D perhaps matching TRBD1 (5 bases). V lost 3 bases, J lost 5 bases, and 10 bases lay in between. This CDR3 is 14 amino acids long. Per germline, CDR1 SEHNR and CDR2 FQNEAQ (reference sequence). The chain's CDR3 is CASSFGAGNEKLFF. The CDR3 DNA reads as TGTGCCAGCAGCTTTGGGGCAGGGAATGAAAAACTGTTTTTT.

This chain connects TRBV7-2 to TRBJ1-5; D is undetermined. Germline assignment: CDR1 SGHTA and CDR2 FQGNSA. This CDR3 comprises 13 residues. V lost 5 bases and J lost 6, with 11 bases in between. CDR3 bases: TGTGCCAGCAGCCAAACTCTATCTCAGCCCCAGCATTTT. This sequence encodes CASSQTLSQPQHF.

The gene calls are TRBV13 and TRBJ2-7; 9 bases match TRBD1. This CDR3 region has 14 residues. J gave up 5 bases and V 6 bases, and 8 bases lay outside the gene matches. Per germline, CDR1 PRHDT and CDR2 FYEKMQ (reference sequence). The CDR3 DNA is TGTGCCAGCAGTTCAGCCGGGACAGGGCACGAGCAGTACTTC. Amino acid sequence: CASSSAGTGHEQYF. Combining the CDR3 with reference TRBV13 and TRBJ2-7 gives the whole variable domain AAGVIQSPRHLIKEKRETATLKCYPIPRHDTVYWYQQGPGQDPQFLISFYEKMQSDKGSIPDRFSAQQFSDYHSELNMSSLELGDSALYFCASSSAGTGHEQYFGPGTRLTVT.

In its sample, this clonotype was seen a few times. The chain links TRBV10-2 to TRBJ2-2; D is unresolved. Germline loops: CDR1 WSHSY, CDR2 SAAADI. This CDR3 has 13 residues. Trimming left V 3 bases short and J 6 bases short, with 8 bases between. The chain's CDR3 is CASSDTNAGELFF. The CDR3 DNA is TGCGCCAGCAGTGATACGAATGCCGGGGAGCTGTTTTTT.

The rearrangement joins TRBV21-1 to TRBJ1-2; the table's D call TRBD1 went unverified against the DNA. TRBV21-1 has pseudogene status. The CDR3 is 12 amino acids. The CDR3 sequence is CASSNETVGHTF. CDR3 bases: TGTGCCAGCAGCAACGAGACAGTTGGCCACACCTTC.

CDR3 region: CATSDPGQGGETQYF. The CDR3 nucleotides read TGTGCCACCAGTGATCCAGGACAGGGTGGAGAGACCCAGTACTTC. The rearrangement links TRBV24-1 to TRBJ2-5; 8 positions agree with TRBD1. Germline V lookup: CDR1 KGHDR, CDR2 SFDVKD. This CDR3 has 15 residues. The ends lost 3 bases at V and 4 bases at J; junction bases unmatched: 6.

The rearrangement links TRBV7-9 to TRBJ2-5, with D perhaps TRBD1 or TRBD2 (5 bases each). The CDR3 has 14 amino acids. Germline CDR1 reads SEHNR; CDR2 reads FQNEAQ (reference sequence). Trimming left V 1 base short and J 5 bases short, with 11 bases between. CDR3 residues: CASSLVIGTETQYF. DNA for the CDR3: TGTGCCAGCAGCTTAGTGATAGGGACCGAGACCCAGTACTTC. The full variable domain, in which reference TRBV7-9 and TRBJ2-5 provide the parts outside the CDR3, is DTGVSQNPRHKITKRGQNVTFRCDPISEHNRLYWYRQTLGQGPEFLTYFQNEAQLEKSRLLSDRFSAERPKGSFSTLEIQRTEQGDSAMYLCASSLVIGTETQYFGPGTRLLVL.